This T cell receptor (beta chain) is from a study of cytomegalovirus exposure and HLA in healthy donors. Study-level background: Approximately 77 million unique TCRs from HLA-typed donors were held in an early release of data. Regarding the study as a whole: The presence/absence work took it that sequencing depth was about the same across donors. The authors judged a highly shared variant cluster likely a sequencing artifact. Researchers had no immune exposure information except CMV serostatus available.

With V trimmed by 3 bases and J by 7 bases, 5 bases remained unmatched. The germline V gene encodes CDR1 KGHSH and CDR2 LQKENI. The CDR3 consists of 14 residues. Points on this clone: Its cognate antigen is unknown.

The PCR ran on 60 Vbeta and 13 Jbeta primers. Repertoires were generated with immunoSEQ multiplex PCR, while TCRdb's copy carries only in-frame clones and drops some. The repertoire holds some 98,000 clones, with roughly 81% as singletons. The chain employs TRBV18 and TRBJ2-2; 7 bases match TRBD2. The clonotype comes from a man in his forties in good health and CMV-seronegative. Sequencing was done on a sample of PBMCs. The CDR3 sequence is CASSPSTGGGELFF. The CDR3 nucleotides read TGTGCCAGCTCACCTTCTACGGGAGGCGGGGAGCTGTTTTTT.